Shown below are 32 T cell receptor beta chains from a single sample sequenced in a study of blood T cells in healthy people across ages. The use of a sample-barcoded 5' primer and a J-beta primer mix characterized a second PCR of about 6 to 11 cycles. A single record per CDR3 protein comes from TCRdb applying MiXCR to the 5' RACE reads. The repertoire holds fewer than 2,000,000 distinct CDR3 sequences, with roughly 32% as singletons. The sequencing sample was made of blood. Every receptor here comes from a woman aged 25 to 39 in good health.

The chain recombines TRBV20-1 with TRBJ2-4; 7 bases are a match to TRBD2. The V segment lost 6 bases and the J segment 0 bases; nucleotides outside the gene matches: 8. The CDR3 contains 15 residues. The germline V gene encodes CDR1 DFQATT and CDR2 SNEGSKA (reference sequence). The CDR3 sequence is CSARWGGLAKNIQYF. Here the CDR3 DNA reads TGCAGTGCCAGATGGGGGGGGTTAGCCAAAAACATTCAGTACTTC.

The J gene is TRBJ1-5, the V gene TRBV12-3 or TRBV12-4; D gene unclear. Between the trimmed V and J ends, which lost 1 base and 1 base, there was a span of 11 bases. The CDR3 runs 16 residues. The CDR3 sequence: CASSLDPGRSNQPQHF. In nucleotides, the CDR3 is TGTGCCAGCAGTTTAGATCCGGGTAGGAGCAATCAGCCCCAGCATTTT.

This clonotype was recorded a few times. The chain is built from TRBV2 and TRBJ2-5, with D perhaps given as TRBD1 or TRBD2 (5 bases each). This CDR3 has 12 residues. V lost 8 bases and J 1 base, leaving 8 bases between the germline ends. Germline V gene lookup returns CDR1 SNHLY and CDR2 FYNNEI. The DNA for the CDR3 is TGTGCCAGCGGGGGTTCCCAAGAGACCCAGTACTTC. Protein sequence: CASGGSQETQYF. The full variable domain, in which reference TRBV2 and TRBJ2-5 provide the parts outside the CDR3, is EPEVTQTPSHQVTQMGQEVILRCVPISNHLYFYWYRQILGQKVEFLVSFYNNEISEKSEIFDDQFSVERPDGSNFTLKIRSTKLEDSAMYFCASGGSQETQYFGPGTRLLVL.

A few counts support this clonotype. CDR3 amino acids: CAIRGTALNYGYTF. The DNA for the CDR3 is TGTGCCATCAGAGGGACAGCCCTTAACTATGGCTACACCTTC. J is TRBJ1-2 and V is TRBV10-3, with 7 bases that match TRBD1. Trimming cost V 6 bases and J 1 base; bases outside gene matches: 5. CDR3 length: 14 residues. CDR1 is ENHRY, CDR2 SYGVKD, per germline.

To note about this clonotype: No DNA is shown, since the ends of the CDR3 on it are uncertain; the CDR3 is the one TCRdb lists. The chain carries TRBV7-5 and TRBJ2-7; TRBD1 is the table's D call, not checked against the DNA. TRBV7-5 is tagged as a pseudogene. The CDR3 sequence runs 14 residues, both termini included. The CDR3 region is CISVSEGRGDEQYF.

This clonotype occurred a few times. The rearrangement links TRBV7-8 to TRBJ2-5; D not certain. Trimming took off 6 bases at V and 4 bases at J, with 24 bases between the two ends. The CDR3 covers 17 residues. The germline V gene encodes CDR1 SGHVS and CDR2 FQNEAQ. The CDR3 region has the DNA TGTGCCAGCAGGCAGATGACCGACCATTTAGCATTAGAGACCCAGTACTTC. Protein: CASRQMTDHLALETQYF.

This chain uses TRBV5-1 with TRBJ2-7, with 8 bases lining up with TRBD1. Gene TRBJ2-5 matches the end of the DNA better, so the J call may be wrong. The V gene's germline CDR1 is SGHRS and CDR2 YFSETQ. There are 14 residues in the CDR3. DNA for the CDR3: TGCGCCAGCGCTACAGGGGGAGCGGGAGAGACCCAGTACTTC. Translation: CASATGGAGETQYF.

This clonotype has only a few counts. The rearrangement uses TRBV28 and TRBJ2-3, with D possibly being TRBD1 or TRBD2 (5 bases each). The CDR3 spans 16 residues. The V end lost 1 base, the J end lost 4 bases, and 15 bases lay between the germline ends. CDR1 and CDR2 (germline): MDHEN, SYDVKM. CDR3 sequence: CASSLFGARKSDTQYF. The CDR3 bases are TGTGCCAGCAGTTTATTCGGGGCTAGGAAATCAGATACGCAGTATTTT.

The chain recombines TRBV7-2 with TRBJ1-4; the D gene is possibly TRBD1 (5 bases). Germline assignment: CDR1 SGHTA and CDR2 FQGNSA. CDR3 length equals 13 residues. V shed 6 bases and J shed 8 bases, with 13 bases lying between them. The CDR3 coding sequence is TGTGCCAGCAGACCCGGACAAGTAGAAAAACTGTTTTTT. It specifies CASRPGQVEKLFF.

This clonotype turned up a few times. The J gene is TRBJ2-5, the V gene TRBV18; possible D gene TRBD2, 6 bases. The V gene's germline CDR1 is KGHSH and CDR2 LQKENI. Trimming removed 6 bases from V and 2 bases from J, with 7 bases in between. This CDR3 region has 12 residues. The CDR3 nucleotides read TGTGCCAGCTCTGGGACTCAAGAGACCCAGTACTTC. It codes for CASSGTQETQYF.

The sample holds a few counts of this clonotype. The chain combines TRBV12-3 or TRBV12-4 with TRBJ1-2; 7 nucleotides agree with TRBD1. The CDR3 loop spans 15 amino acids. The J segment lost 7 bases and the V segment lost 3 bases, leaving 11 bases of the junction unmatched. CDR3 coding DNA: TGTGCCAGCAGTTTTTCCGGGACAGCGATTAGTGGCTACACCTTC. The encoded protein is CASSFSGTAISGYTF.

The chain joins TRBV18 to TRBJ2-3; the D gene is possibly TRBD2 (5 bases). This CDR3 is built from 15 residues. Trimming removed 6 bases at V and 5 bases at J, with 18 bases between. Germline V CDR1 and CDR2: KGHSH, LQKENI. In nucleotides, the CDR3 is TGTGCCAGCTCCACCAGCCTTGTCGGGGTAGATACGCAGTATTTT. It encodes CASSTSLVGVDTQYF.

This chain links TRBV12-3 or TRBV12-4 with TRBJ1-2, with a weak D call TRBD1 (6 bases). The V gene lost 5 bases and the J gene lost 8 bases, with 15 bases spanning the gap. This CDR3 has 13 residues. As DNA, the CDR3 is TGTGCCAGCAGTCCAACGAGCGGGGGCGGCTACACCTTC. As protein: CASSPTSGGGYTF.

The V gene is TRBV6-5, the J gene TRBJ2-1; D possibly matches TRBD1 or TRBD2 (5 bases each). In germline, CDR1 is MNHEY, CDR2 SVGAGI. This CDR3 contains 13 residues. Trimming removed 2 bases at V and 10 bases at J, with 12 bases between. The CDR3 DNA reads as TGTGCCAGCAGTTACCTCGAAGGGGAGGAGCAGTTCTTC. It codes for CASSYLEGEEQFF.

For the CDR3, the DNA is TGCGCCAGCAGTGGAGGAGGGAATGCCTACGAGCAGTACTTC. The encoded protein is CASSGGGNAYEQYF. The rearrangement links TRBV5-1 to TRBJ2-7, with D maybe TRBD2 (6 bases). The CDR3 totals 14 residues. The germline V and J ends were trimmed by 5 bases and 2 bases, with 14 bases remaining between them. CDR1 and CDR2 (germline): SGHRS, YFSETQ.

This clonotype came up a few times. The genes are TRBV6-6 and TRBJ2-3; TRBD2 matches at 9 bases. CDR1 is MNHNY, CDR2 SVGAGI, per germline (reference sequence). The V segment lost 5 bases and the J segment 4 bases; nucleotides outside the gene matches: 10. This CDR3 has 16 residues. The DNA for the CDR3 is TGTGCCAGCAGTCCCCCAGCGGGAGGTGCTTCAGATACGCAGTATTTT. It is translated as CASSPPAGGASDTQYF.

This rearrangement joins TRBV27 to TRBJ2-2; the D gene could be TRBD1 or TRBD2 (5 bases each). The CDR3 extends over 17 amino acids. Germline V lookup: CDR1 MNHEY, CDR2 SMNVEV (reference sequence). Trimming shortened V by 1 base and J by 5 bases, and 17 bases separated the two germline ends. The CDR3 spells CASSLLRTSTGTGELFF. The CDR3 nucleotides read TGTGCCAGCAGTTTATTGCGGACATCGACGGGAACCGGGGAGCTGTTTTTT.

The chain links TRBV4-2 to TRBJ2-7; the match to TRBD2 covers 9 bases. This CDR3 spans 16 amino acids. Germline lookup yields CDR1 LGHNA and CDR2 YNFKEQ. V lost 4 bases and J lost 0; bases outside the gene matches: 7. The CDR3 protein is CASSRRGGESSYEQYF. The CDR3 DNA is TGTGCCAGCAGCCGGCGGGGGGGGGAAAGCTCCTACGAGCAGTACTTC.

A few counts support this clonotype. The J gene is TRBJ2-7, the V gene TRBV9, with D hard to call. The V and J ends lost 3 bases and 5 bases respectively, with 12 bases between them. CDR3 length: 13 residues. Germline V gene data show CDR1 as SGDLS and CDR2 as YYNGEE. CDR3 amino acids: CASSDADLHEQYF. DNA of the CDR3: TGTGCCAGCAGCGACGCGGACCTCCACGAGCAGTACTTC.

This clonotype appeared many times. The CDR3 here is CASRPGGGGETQYF. CDR3 sequence (DNA): TGCGCCAGCCGCCCGGGGGGGGGCGGTGAGACCCAGTACTTC. The chain employs TRBV5-1 and TRBJ2-5; 8 bases align to TRBD2. The ends lost 7 bases at V and 5 bases at J; junction bases unmatched: 10. This CDR3 spans 14 amino acids. From germline, CDR1 is SGHRS and CDR2 YFSETQ.

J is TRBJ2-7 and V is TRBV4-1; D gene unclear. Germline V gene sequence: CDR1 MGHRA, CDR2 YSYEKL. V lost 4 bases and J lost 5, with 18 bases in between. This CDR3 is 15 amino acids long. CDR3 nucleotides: TGCGCCAGCAGCCTGACAAACACAGAGTCCCACGAGCAGTACTTC. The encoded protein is CASSLTNTESHEQYF.

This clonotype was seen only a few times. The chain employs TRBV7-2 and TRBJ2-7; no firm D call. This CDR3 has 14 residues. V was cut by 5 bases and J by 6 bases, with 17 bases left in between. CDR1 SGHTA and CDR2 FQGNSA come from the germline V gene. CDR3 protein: CASSPTSPVSEQYF. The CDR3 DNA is TGTGCCAGCAGCCCTACGTCCCCAGTCAGCGAGCAGTACTTC.

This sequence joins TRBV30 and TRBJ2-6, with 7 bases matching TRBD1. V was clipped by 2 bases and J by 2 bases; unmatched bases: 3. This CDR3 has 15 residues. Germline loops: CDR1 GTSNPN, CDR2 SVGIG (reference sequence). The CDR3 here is CAWSTGVAGANVLTF. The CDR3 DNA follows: TGTGCCTGGAGTACAGGGGTAGCTGGGGCCAACGTCCTGACTTTC.

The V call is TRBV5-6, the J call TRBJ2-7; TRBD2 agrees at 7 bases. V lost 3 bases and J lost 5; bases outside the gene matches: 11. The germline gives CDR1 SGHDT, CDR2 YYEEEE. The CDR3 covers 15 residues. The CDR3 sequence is CASSWAGGSVDEQYF. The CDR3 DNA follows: TGTGCCAGCAGCTGGGCGGGCGGGAGTGTCGACGAGCAGTACTTC.

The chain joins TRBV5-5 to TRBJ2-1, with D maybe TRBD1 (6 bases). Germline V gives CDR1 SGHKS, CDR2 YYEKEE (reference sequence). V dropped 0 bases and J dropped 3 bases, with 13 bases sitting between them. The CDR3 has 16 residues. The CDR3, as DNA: TGTGCCAGCAGCTTGGAGGGGGAAACGTTCTACAATGAGCAGTTCTTC. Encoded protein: CASSLEGETFYNEQFF.

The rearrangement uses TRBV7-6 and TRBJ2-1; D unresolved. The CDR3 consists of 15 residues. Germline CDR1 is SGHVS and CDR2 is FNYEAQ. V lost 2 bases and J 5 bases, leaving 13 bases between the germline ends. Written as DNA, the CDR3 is TGTGCCAGCAGCTTATTCGGGTTCAACGACAATGAGCAGTTCTTC. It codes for CASSLFGFNDNEQFF.

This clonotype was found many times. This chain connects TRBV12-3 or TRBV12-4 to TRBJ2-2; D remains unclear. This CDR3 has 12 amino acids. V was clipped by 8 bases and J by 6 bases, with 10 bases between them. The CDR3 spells CASQPLAGELFF. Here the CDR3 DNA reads TGTGCCAGCCAACCTCTTGCCGGGGAGCTGTTTTTT.

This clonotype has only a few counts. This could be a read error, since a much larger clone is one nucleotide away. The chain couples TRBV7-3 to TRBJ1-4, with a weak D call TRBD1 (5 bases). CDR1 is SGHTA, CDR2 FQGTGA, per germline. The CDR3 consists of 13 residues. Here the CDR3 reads CASSLGPNEKRFF. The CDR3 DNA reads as TGTGCCAGCAGCTTGGGACCTAATGAAAAACGGTTTTTT.

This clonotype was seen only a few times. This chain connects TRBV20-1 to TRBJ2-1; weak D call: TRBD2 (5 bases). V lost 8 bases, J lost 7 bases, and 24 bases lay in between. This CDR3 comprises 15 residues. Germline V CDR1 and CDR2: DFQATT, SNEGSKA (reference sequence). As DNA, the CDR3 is TGCAGTCCCAGAGGTTACGGTTCTCCGGGGAATGAGCAGTTCTTC. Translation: CSPRGYGSPGNEQFF.

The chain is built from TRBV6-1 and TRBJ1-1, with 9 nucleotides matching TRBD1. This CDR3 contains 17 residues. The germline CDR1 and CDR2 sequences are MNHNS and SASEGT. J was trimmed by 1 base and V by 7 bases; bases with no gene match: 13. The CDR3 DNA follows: TGTGCCAGCAATCCCCTGGGGGACAGGGCCCCGAACACTGAAGCTTTCTTT. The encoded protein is CASNPLGDRAPNTEAFF.

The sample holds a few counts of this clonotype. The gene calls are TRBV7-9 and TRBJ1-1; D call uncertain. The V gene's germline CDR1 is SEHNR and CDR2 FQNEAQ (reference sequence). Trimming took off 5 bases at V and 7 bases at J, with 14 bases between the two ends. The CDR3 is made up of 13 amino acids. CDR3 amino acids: CASSPAGRDEAFF. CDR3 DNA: TGTGCCAGCAGCCCAGCCGGACGGGATGAAGCTTTCTTT.

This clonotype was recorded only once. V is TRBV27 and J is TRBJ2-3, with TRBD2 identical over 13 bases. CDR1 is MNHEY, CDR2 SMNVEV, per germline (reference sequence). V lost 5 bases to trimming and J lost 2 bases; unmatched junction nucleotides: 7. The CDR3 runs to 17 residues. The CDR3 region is CASSAGLAGSLTDTQYF. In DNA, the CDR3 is TGTGCCAGCAGTGCGGGACTAGCGGGATCCCTCACAGATACGCAGTATTTT.